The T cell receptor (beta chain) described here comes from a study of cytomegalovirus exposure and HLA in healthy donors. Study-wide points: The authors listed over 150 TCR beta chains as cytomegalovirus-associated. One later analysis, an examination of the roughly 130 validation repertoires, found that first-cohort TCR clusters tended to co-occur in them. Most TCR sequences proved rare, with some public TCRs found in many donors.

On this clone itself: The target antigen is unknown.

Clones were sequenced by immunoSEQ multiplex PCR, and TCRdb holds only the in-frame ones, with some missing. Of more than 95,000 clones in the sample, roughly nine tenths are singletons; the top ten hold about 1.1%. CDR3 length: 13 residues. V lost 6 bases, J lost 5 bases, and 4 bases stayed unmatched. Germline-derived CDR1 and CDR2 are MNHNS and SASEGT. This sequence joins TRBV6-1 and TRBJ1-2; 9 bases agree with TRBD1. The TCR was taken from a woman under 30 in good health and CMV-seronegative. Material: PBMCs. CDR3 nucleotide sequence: TGTGCCAGCAGAGGGACAGGGAGTTATGGCTACACCTTC. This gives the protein CASRGTGSYGYTF.